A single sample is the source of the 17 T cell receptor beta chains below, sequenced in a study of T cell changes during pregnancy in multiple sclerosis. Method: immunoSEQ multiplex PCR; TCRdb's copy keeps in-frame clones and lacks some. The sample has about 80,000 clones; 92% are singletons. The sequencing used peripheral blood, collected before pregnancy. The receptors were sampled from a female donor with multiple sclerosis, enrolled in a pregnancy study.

The CDR3 sequence is CASSVAGGGSGNTIYF. CDR3 bases: TGTGCCAGCAGCGTAGCAGGGGGCGGCTCTGGAAACACCATATATTTT. This sequence joins TRBV9 and TRBJ1-3; 8 bases align to TRBD1. Germline V lookup: CDR1 SGDLS, CDR2 YYNGEE. V lost 0 bases and J lost 0; bases outside the gene matches: 2. CDR3 length: 16 residues.

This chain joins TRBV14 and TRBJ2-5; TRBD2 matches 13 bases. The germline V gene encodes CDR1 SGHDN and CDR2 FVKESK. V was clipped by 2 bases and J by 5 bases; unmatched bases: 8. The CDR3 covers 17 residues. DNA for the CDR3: TGTGCCAGCAGCCAAAGGACACTAGCGGGAGGGCAGGAGACCCAGTACTTC. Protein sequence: CASSQRTLAGGQETQYF.

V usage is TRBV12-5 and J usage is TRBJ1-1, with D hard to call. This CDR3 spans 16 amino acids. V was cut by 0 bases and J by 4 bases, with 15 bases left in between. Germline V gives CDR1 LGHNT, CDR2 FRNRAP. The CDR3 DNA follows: TGTGCTAGTGGTTTGGTACTTGCAAATCCTACCACTGAAGCTTTCTTT. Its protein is CASGLVLANPTTEAFF.

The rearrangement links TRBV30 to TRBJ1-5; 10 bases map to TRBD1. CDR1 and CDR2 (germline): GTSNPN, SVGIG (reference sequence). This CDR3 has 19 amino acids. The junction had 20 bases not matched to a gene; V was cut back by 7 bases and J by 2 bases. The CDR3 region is CALPYVSRDRGQGNQPQHF. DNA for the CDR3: TGTGCCTTACCCTATGTGTCCCGGGACAGGGGACAGGGCAATCAGCCCCAGCATTTT.

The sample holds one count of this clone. The CDR3 sequence: CASSAGDSGNTIYF. The CDR3 DNA reads as TGTGCCAGCAGTGCCGGGGACTCTGGAAACACCATATATTTT. The gene calls are TRBV2 and TRBJ1-3; D remains unclear. The CDR3 runs to 14 residues. The V and J ends lost 4 bases and 0 bases respectively, with 7 bases between them. Germline assignment: CDR1 SNHLY and CDR2 FYNNEI.

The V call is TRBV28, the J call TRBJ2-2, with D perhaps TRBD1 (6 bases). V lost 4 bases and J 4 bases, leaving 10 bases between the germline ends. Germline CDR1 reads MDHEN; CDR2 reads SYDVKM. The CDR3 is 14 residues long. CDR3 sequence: CASSYYRVTGELFF. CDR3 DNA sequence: TGTGCCAGCAGTTATTACAGGGTCACCGGGGAGCTGTTTTTT.

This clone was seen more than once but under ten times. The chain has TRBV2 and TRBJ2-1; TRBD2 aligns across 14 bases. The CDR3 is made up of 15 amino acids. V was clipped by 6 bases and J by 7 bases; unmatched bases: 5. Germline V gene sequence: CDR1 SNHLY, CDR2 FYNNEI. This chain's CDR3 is CASRRLAGGGNEQFF. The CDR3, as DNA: TGTGCCAGCAGGCGACTAGCGGGAGGGGGTAATGAGCAGTTCTTC.

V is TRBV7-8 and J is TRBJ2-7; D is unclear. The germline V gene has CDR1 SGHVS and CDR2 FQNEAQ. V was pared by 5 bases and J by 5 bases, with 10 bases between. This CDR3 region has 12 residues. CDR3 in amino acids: CASSPGLHEQYF. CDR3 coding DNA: TGTGCCAGCAGCCCTGGGCTCCACGAGCAGTACTTC.

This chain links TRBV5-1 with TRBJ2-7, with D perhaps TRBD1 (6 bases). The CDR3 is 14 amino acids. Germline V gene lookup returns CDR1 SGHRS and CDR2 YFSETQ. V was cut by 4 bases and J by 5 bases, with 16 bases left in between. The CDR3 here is CASSPEGYRDEQYF. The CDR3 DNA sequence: TGCGCCAGCAGCCCGGAAGGGTACAGGGACGAGCAGTACTTC.

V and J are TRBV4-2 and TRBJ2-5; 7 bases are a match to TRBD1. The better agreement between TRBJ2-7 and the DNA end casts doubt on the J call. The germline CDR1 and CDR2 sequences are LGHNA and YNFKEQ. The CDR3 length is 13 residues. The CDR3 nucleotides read TGTGCCAGCAGCGCGACAGGGAACGACGAGCAGTACTTC. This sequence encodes CASSATGNDEQYF.

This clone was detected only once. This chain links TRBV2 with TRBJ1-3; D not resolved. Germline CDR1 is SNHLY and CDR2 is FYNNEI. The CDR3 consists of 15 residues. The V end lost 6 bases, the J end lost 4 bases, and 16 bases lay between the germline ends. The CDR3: CASRSGRSAGNTIYF. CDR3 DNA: TGTGCCAGCAGGTCCGGGAGGTCGGCCGGAAACACCATATATTTT.

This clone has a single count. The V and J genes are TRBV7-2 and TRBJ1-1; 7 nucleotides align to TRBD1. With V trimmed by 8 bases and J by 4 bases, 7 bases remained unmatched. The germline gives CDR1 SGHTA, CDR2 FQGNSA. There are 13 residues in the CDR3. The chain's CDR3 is CASGRDRATEAFF. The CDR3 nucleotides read TGTGCCAGCGGACGAGACAGGGCCACTGAAGCTTTCTTT.

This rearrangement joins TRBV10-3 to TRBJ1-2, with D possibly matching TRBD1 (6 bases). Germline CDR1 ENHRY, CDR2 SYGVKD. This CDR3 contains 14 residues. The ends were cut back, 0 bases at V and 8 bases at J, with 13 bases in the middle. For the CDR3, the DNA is TGTGCCATCAGTGAGTCGGGACAATTCGGAGGCTACACCTTC. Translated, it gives CAISESGQFGGYTF.

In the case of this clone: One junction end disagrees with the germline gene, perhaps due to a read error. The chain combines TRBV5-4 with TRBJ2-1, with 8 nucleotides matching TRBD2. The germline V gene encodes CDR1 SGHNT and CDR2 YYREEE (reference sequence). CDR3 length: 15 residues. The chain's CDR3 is CASTLPAGDHNEQFF. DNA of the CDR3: TGTGCCAGCACCTTGCCAGCGGGAGATCACAATGAGCAGTTCTTC. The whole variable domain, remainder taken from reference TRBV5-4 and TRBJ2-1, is ETGVTQSPTHLIKTRGQQVTLRCSSQSGHNTVSWYQQALGQGPQFIFQYYREEENGRGNFPPRFSGLQFPNYSSELNVNALELDDSALYLCASTLPAGDHNEQFFGPGTRLTVL.

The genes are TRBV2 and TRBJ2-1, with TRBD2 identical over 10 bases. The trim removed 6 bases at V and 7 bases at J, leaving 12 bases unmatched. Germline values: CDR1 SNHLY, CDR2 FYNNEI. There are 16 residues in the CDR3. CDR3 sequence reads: CASRKASGRAENEQFF. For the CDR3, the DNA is TGTGCCAGCAGGAAGGCGAGCGGGAGGGCCGAGAATGAGCAGTTCTTC.

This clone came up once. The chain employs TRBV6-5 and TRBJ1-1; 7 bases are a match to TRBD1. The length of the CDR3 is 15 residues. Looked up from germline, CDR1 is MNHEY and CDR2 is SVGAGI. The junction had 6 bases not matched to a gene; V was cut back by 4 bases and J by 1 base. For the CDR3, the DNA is TGTGCCAGCAGTTCAGACAGGGCACAGAACACTGAAGCTTTCTTT. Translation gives CASSSDRAQNTEAFF.

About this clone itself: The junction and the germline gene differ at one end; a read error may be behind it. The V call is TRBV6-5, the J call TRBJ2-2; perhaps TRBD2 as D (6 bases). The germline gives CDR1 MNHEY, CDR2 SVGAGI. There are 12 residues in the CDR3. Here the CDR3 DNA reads TGTGCCAGCAGACCCGAAGTGGGGGGGCTGTTTTTT. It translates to CASRPEVGGLFF.